Listed below are T cell receptor beta chains from one sample, sequenced in a study of tumor and adjacent non-tumor tissue in lung cancer. TCRdb re-called the multiplex PCR reads with MiXCR, one entry per CDR3 protein. The sample records approximately 100,000 distinct CDR3 sequences, about 62% being singletons. The sample consisted of distant non-tumor lung tissue. The receptor source for this set is a man aged 25-40 years with non-small cell lung cancer. Each CDR3 is given with its conserved first and last residue. The D gene is left open where the match is weak. Only some rows state a clone size, as once, few, many or a class for expanded clones.

>TRBD2|TRBJ2-2|many|TRBV4-2
CASSQGGLAGGGELFF
TGTGCCAGCAGCCAAGGGGGGCTAGCGGGAGGCGGGGAGCTGTTTTTT
>.|TRBJ2-5|.|TRBV11-2
CASNLDWMGETQYF
TGTGCCAGCAACTTAGATTGGATGGGAGAGACCCAGTACTTC
>.|TRBJ2-1|.|TRBV20-1
CNARVIASYNEQFF
TGCAATGCTAGAGTAATCGCGTCCTACAATGAGCAATTCTTC
>.|TRBJ2-1|.|TRBV5-1
CASSLGSVGYNEQLF
TGCGCCAGCAGCTTGGGTAGCGTAGGCTACAATGAGCAGCTCTTC
>.|TRBJ1-2|.|TRBV20-1
CSLWTLYGYTF
TGTAGTCTATGGACACTCTATGGCTACACCTTC
>.|TRBJ1-2|.|TRBV11-2
CASKLTWVNGYTF
TGTGCCAGCAAGTTAACATGGGTAAATGGCTACACCTTC
>.|TRBJ2-3|.|TRBV4-3
CASSQDGIGARTDTQYF
TGCGCCAGCAGCCAAGACGGGATTGGGGCTAGGACAGATACGCAGTATTTT
>TRBD1|TRBJ2-1|.|TRBV7-2
CASSSAHRGHEQFF
TGTGCCAGCAGCTCGGCACACAGGGGCCATGAGCAGTTCTTC
>.|TRBJ2-3|.|TRBV7-3
CASSPLAGWGNTQYF
TGTGCCAGCAGCCCCCTGGCGGGGTGGGGGAATACGCAGTATTTT
>TRBD2|TRBJ2-7|.|TRBV11-2
CASRLGLANYEQYF
TGTGCCAGCAGGTTGGGACTAGCAAACTACGAGCAGTATTTC
>TRBD2|TRBJ2-5|many|TRBV6-2/TRBV6-3
CASSYLGLAQETQYF
TGTGCCAGCAGTTACCTGGGACTAGCCCAAGAGACCCAGTACTTC
>.|TRBJ2-5|.|TRBV24-1
CATREGTQYF
TGTGCCACCAGAGAAGGGACCCAGTACTTC
>TRBD2|TRBJ2-7|.|TRBV11-3
CASNRGLAGAVEQYF
TGTGCCAGCAACAGAGGGCTAGCGGGAGCGGTCGAGCAGTACTTC
>.|TRBJ2-7|.|TRBV20-1
CSARGGPYGQYF
TGCAGTGCTAGGGGGGGGCCATACGGGCAGTACTTC
>.|TRBJ1-2|.|TRBV11-2
CTSSSDIYGYTF
TGTACCAGCAGCTCCGACATCTATGGCTACACCTTC
>.|TRBJ2-6|many|TRBV4-3
CASSQGEGTGANVLTF
TGCGCCAGCAGCCAAGGCGAGGGGACTGGGGCCAACGTCCTGACTTTC
>TRBD1|TRBJ2-3|many|TRBV6-1
CASSRQGDTQYF
TGTGCCAGCAGTAGACAGGGGGATACGCAGTATTTT
>.|TRBJ1-5|.|TRBV20-1
CSAIDGPNQPQQF
TGCAGTGCGATCGACGGCCCCAATCAGCCCCAGCAATTT
>TRBD2|TRBJ2-3|.|TRBV20-1
CSAVGGLVLDTHCF
TGCAGTGCGGTAGGTGGACTAGTTCTAGATACGCACTGTTTT
>TRBD1|TRBJ1-2|few|TRBV7-9
CASSPSPDRGPANYGYTF
TGTGCCAGCAGCCCTTCGCCGGACAGGGGACCAGCTAACTATGGCTACACCTTC
>TRBD2|TRBJ2-3|once|TRBV6-2/TRBV6-3
CASSSHGRAVTDTQYF
TGTGCCAGCAGCTCGCACGGGAGGGCCGTAACAGATACGCAGTATTTT
>.|TRBJ2-1|few|TRBV7-8
CASSLVGYNEQFF
TGTGCCAGCAGCTTAGTAGGATACAATGAGCAGTTCTTC
>.|TRBJ2-7|.|TRBV4-1
CASSQDPGTSYGQYF
TGCGCCAGCAGCCAAGACCCAGGGACATCATACGGGCAGTACTTC
>.|TRBJ2-1|many|TRBV29-1
CSVEDLDGISYNEQFF
TGCAGCGTTGAAGATCTCGACGGGATTTCCTACAATGAGCAGTTCTTC
>TRBD1|TRBJ1-2|.|TRBV6-2/TRBV6-3
CASRIPLDRVNYGYTF
TGTGCCAGCAGAATACCGTTGGACAGGGTTAATTATGGCTACACCTTC
>.|TRBJ2-3|.|TRBV7-8
CASSPRDWPIDTQYF
TGTGCCAGCAGCCCTAGGGATTGGCCCATAGATACGCAGTATTTT
>.|TRBJ2-3|.|TRBV11-1
CASTGKERQGTDTQYF
TGTGCAAGCACAGGAAAGGAACGGCAGGGGACAGATACGCAGTATTTT
>TRBD2|TRBJ2-2|.|TRBV11-2
CTSIPGLANTEELFF
TGTACCAGCATCCCAGGACTAGCGAACACCGAGGAGCTGTTTTTT
>.|TRBJ1-5|.|TRBV10-3
CAISGQISNQTQHF
TGTGCCATCAGTGGACAGATTAGCAATCAGACCCAGCATTTT
>.|TRBJ1-2|.|TRBV29-1
CSAEQEYGYTF
TGCAGCGCTGAACAGGAGTACGGCTACACTTTC
>.|TRBJ2-7|.|TRBV11-3
CASSLDSSGTYEQYF
TGTGCCAGCAGCTTAGATTCGTCAGGAACTTACGAGCAGTACTTC
>.|TRBJ1-2|once|TRBV6-5
CASSTSGWYDYTF
.
>TRBD2|TRBJ2-3|many|TRBV12-3/TRBV12-4
CASSLGLAGDTDTQYF
TGTGCCAGCAGTTTGGGACTAGCGGGAGACACAGATACGCAGTATTTT
>.|TRBJ1-2|many|TRBV12-3/TRBV12-4
CASSPPGTSGYGYTF
TGTGCCAGCAGCCCGCCCGGGACTTCAGGCTATGGCTACACCTTC
>.|TRBJ2-5|.|TRBV29-1
CSAVKHAQETQYF
TGCAGCGCTGTCAAACACGCTCAAGAGACCCAGTACTTC
>.|TRBJ1-2|once|TRBV6-2/TRBV6-3
CACNQGVYGCTF
.
>.|TRBJ2-5|.|TRBV12-3/TRBV12-4
CASNIGGTQYF
TGTGCCAGCAATATAGGGGGGACCCAGTACTTT
>.|TRBJ2-3|.|TRBV6-2/TRBV6-3
CASSHGGGSTDTQYF
TGTGCCAGCAGTCACGGTGGGGGGAGCACAGATACGCAGTATTTT
>.|TRBJ2-5|.|TRBV12-3/TRBV12-4
CASSYPDMLETQYF
TGTGCCAGCAGTTACCCCGACATGCTAGAGACCCAGTACTTC
>.|TRBJ2-2|.|TRBV6-2/TRBV6-3
CANSKGQGELVF
TGTGCCAACAGTAAGGGCCAAGGGGAGCTGGTTTTT
>.|TRBJ1-2|many|TRBV5-4
CASSLGSNNYGYTF
TGTGCCAGCAGCTTGGGCAGCAATAACTATGGCTACACCTTC
>TRBD1|TRBJ1-5|many|TRBV20-1
CSATGQGVEYSNQPQHF
TGCAGTGCCACGGGACAGGGCGTGGAGTATAGCAATCAGCCCCAGCATTTT
>.|TRBJ1-1|.|TRBV11-2
CASSDPGGDTEAFF
TGTGCCAGCAGCGACCCTGGAGGGGACACTGAAGCTTTCTTT
>.|TRBJ1-2|.|TRBV30
CAWSWTLYGYTF
TGTGCCTGGAGTTGGACACTCTATGGCTACACCTTC
>.|TRBJ2-7|.|TRBV6-2/TRBV6-3
CASNPSSSVTEQYF
TGTGCCAGCAACCCAAGCAGTAGCGTTACCGAGCAGTACTTC
>TRBD2|TRBJ2-1|.|TRBV20-1
CSAPSSGSFDEQFF
TGCAGTGCCCCTTCTAGCGGGAGTTTTGATGAGCAGTTCTTC
>.|TRBJ1-6|.|TRBV20-1
CSARADPSSYNSPLHF
TGCAGTGCTAGAGCTGATCCGAGCTCCTATAATTCACCCCTCCACTTT
>.|TRBJ2-3|.|TRBV5-4
CASSLVSTQDTHYF
TGTGCCAGCAGCTTGGTGTCTACACAAGATACACACTATTTT
>.|TRBJ2-1|medium-sized|TRBV11-2
CASSLGGDLSYNEQFF
TGTGCCAGCAGCTTAGGAGGGGACCTCTCCTACAATGAGCAGTTCTTC
>TRBD1|TRBJ2-7|many|TRBV6-5
CASSYRDRGSYEQYF
TGTGCCAGCAGTTACCGGGACAGGGGGTCCTACGAGCAGTACTTC
>TRBD2|TRBJ2-7|.|TRBV20-1
CGARGTSGRSYEQYF
TGCGGTGCTAGAGGTACTAGCGGGAGATCCTACGAGCAGTACTTC
>.|TRBJ2-7|.|TRBV4-2
CASSQDLTDPYEQYF
TGTGCCAGCAGTCAAGATCTAACCGACCCCTACGAGCAGTACTTC
>.|TRBJ2-6|.|TRBV5-6
CARSPDSAGANVLTF
TGTGCCAGAAGTCCGGACAGTGCAGGGGCCAACGTCCTGACTTTC
>.|TRBJ1-2|.|TRBV11-2
CASSLDIPARRDGYTF
TGTGCCAGCAGCTTGGACATTCCCGCGCGACGGGACGGCTACACCTTC
>.|TRBJ2-3|many|TRBV6-6
CASRPRLGGVTDTQYF
TGTGCCAGCAGACCTAGACTAGGGGGGGTAACAGATACGCAGTATTTT
>.|TRBJ2-7|.|TRBV29-1
CSVILGRADERYF
TGCAGCGTTATATTGGGCAGGGCGGACGAGCGGTATTTC
>.|TRBJ1-2|.|TRBV4-2
CASSQAQETYGYSF
TGTGCCAGCAGCCAAGCTCAGGAGACTTATGGTTACAGCTTC